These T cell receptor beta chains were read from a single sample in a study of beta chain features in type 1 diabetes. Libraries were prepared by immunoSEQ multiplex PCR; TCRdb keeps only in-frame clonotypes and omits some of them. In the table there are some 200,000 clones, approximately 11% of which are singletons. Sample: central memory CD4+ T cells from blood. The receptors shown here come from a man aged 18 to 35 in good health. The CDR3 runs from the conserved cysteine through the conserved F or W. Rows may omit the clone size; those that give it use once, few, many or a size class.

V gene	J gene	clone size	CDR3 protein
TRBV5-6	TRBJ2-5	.	CASSSPGLAEGETQYF
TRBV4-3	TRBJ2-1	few	CASSQDLAGGNEQFF
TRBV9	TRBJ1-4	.	CASSTHPQNNEKLFF
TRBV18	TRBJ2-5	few	CASSPRMGQETQYF
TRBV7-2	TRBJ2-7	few	CASSPGLAVAYEQYF
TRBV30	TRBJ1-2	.	CAWTEDLAALYGYTF
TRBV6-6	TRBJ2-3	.	CASSYALTSTDTQYF
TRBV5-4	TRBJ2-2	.	CASSSAPDTGELFF
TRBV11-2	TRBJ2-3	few	CASSLGPTVDTQYF
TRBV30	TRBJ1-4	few	CAWNPTGQTTNEKLFF
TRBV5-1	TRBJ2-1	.	CASSLSATGGENEQFF
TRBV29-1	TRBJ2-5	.	CSVDGQGEETQYF
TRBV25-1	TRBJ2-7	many	CASSGLQVYEQYF
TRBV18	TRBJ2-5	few	CASSPPSGSGETQYF
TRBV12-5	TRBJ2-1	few	CASGLFTNEQFF
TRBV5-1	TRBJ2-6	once	CASSFRPSGANVLTF
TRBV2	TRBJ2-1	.	CASSRTGPSGTYNEQFF
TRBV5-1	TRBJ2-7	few	CASSLAWNTYEQYF
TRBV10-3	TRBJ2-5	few	CAISGPQETQYF
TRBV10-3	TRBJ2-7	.	CAISESATIDEQYF
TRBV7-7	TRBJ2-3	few	CASSLQAGSSTDTQYF
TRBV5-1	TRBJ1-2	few	CASSPVGQGFGYTF
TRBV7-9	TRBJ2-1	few	CASSFTSGSCEQFF
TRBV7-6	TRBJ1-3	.	CASSLGGSGNTIYF
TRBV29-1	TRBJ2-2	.	CSVGAGTRNTGELFF
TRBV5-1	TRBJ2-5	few	CASSLEAGPKTQYF
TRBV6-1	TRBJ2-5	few	CASRAGGGKETQYF
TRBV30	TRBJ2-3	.	CAWSAWREGRRGTDTQYF